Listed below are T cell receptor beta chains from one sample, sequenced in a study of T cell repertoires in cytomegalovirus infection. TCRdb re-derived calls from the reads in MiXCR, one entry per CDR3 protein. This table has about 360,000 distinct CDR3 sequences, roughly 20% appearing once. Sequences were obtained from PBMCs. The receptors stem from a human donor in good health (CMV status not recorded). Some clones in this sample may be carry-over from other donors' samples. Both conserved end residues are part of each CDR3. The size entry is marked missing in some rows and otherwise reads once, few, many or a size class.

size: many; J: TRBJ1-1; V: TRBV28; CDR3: CASRGFERGDTEAFF
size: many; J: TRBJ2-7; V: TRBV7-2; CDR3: CASSSQPGNEQYF
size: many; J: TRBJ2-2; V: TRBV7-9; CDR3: CASSLAGTGDTGELFF
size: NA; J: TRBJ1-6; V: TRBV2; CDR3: CASSVSPFDSPLHF
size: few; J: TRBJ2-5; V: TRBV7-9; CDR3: CASSLVAGLAETQYF
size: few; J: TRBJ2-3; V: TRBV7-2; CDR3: CASSPGAGRGDTQYF
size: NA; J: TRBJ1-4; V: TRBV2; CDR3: CASSEALGTDEKLFF
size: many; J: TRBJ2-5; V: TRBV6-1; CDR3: CASSEGSIQETQYF
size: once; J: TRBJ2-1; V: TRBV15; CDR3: CATSSFGTSGGNEQFF
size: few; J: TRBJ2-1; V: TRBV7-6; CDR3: CASSLLGGGRDEQFF
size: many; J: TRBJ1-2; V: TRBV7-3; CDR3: CASSYTGEDGYTF
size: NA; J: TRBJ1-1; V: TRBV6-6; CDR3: CASGGATHTEAFF
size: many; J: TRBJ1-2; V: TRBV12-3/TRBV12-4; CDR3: CASSLWGLEGYRYGYTF
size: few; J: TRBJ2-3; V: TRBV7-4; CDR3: CASSRDPAGDTQYF
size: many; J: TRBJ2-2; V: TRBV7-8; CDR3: CASSLALQKGTGELFF
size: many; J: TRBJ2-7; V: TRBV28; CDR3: CASSQWGFDYEQYF
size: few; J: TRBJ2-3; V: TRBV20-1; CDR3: CSARKGDTDDTQYF
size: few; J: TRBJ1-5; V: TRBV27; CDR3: CASSPGTGLWEPQHF
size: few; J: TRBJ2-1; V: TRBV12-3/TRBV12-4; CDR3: CASSLVGLGDYNEQFF
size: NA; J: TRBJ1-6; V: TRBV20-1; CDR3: CSATRTGSGNSPLHF
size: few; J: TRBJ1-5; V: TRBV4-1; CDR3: CASSQTLPVQPQHF
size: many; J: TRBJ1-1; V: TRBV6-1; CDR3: CASRETAGGVAFF
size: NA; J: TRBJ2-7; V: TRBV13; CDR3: CASSPQGTGAYEQYF
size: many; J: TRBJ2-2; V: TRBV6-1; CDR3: CASSAWPSGTGELFF
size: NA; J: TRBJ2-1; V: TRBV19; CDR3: CASSSLAGAPYNEQFF
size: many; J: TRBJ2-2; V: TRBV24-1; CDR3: CATSGGSHNTGELFF
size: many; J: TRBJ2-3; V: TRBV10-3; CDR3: CAISESTSGDADTQYF
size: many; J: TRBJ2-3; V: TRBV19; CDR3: CASTPLAGARTDTQYF
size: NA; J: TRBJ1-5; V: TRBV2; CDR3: CASRGRQGGQPQHF
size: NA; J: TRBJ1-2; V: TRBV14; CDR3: CASSQAVSYGYTF
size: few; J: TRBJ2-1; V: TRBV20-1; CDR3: CSAIPDSYNEQFF
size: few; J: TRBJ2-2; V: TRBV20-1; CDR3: CSAVDWWNTGELFF
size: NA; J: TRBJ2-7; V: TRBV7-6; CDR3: CASSPTGLEQYF
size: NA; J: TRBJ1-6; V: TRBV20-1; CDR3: CSARLERQSFNSPLHF
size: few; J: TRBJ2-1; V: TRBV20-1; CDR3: CSARLAGGIYNEQFF
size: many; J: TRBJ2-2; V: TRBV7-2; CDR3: CASSLGQAGTGELFF
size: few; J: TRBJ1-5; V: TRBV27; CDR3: CASSQIGGGSNQPQHF
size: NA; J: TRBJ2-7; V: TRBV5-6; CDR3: CASSGGQGSYEQYF
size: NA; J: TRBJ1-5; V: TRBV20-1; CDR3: CSLLEGFDQPQHF
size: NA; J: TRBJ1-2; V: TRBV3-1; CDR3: CASSQDGTGIYGYTF
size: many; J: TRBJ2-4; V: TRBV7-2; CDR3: CASSSPLGASGLLAKNIQYF
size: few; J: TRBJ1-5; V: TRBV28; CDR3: CASSWGSRESNQPQHF
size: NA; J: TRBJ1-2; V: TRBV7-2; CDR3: CASSVDRALTYGYTF
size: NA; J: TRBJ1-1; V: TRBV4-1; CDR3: CASSQGGSVTEAFF
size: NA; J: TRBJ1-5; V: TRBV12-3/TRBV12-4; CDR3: CASTSGEGYSNQPQHF
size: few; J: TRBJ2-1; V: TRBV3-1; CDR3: CASSQGYEQFF